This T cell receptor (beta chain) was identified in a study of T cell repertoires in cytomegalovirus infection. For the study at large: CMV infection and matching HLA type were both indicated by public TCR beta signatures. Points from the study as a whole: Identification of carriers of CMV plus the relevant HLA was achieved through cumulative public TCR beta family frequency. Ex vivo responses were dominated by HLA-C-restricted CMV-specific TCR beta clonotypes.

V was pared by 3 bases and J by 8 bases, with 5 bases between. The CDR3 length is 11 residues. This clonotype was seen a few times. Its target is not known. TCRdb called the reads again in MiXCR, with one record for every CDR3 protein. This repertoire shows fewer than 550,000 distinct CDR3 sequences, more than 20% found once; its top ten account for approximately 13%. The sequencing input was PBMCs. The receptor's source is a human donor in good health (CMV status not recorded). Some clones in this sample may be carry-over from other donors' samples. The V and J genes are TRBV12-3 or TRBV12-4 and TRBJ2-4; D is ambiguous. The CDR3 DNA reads TGTGCCAGCAGTTTGTCGGACATTCAGTACTTC. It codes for CASSLSDIQYF.